The 16 T cell receptor beta chains listed next were all sequenced from one sample in a study of T cells in Graves' hyperthyroidism and ophthalmopathy. Researchers amplified the TCR beta CDR3 regions from RNA transcripts. HTBI primers were employed in a first-round RT-PCR of the TCR CDR3. MiXCR was run by TCRdb on the multiplex PCR reads, yielding one entry per CDR3 protein. The sample lists around 490,000 distinct CDR3 sequences, just under 20% occurring once. Source material: blood. These receptors were collected from a man aged 35 to 55 with Graves' ophthalmopathy.

The chain recombines TRBV20-1 with TRBJ1-4; weak D call: TRBD1 (5 bases). V shed 2 bases and J shed 7 bases, with 17 bases lying between them. The germline gives CDR1 DFQATT, CDR2 SNEGSKA (reference sequence). CDR3 length equals 15 residues. CDR3 loop: CSARQWGERREKLFF. DNA of the CDR3: TGCAGTGCTAGACAGTGGGGGGAACGGCGTGAAAAACTGTTTTTT.

This clonotype was seen a handful of times. CDR3 DNA sequence: TGTGCCAGCAGCCCGAAGGTCAGGTTTCGGGAAAAACTGTTTTTT. This translates into CASSPKVRFREKLFF. This chain connects TRBV7-9 to TRBJ1-4, with unresolved D. Germline CDR1 SEHNR, CDR2 FQNEAQ (reference sequence). With 5 bases removed from V and 8 bases from J, the gap between germline ends came to 18 bases. The CDR3 is 15 amino acids. The full variable domain, its missing parts supplied by reference TRBV7-9 and TRBJ1-4, is DTGVSQNPRHKITKRGQNVTFRCDPISEHNRLYWYRQTLGQGPEFLTYFQNEAQLEKSRLLSDRFSAERPKGSFSTLEIQRTEQGDSAMYLCASSPKVRFREKLFFGSGTQLSVL.

The chain joins TRBV7-2 to TRBJ1-2; perhaps TRBD1 as D (6 bases). The CDR3 is made up of 12 amino acids. V shed 4 bases and J shed 8 bases, with 11 bases lying between them. Germline V gives CDR1 SGHTA, CDR2 FQGNSA. Here the CDR3 reads CASSSTGRGYTF. The DNA of the CDR3 is TGTGCCAGCAGCTCCACAGGGAGGGGCTACACCTTC. The full variable domain, its missing parts supplied by reference TRBV7-2 and TRBJ1-2, is GAGVSQSPSNKVTEKGKDVELRCDPISGHTALYWYRQSLGQGLEFLIYFQGNSAPDKSGLPSDRFSAERTGGSVSTLTIQRTQQEDSAVYLCASSSTGRGYTFGSGTRLTVV.

This clonotype was picked up many times. The gene calls are TRBV28 and TRBJ2-7; 8 nucleotides agree with TRBD2. The junction had 5 bases not matched to a gene; V was cut back by 3 bases and J by 4 bases. The CDR3 runs 14 residues. CDR1 is MDHEN, CDR2 SYDVKM, per germline. This CDR3 reads CASSFIPGGYEQYF. The CDR3 region has the DNA TGTGCCAGCAGTTTTATTCCGGGGGGGTACGAGCAGTACTTC.

This clonotype was picked up a small number of times. The chain links TRBV30 to TRBJ1-2; 9 bases agree with TRBD1. Germline loops: CDR1 GTSNPN, CDR2 SVGIG (reference sequence). V shed 6 bases, J shed 4 bases, and the junction held 15 bases outside the gene matches. The length of the CDR3 is 16 residues. CDR3 protein: CACTPLRTGVFYGYTF. CDR3 DNA sequence: TGTGCCTGTACACCTCTGAGGACAGGGGTTTTCTATGGCTACACCTTC.

This clonotype appeared many times. This CDR3 reads CATGGDFYGYTF. As DNA, the CDR3 is TGTGCCACCGGGGGGGACTTCTATGGCTACACCTTC. The rearrangement uses TRBV15 and TRBJ1-2; tentative D call: TRBD1 (5 bases). This CDR3 spans 12 amino acids. Deletions cut 8 bases from V and 4 bases from J, with 11 bases between. CDR1 LNHNV and CDR2 YYDKDF come from the germline V gene (reference sequence).

The rearrangement joins TRBV30 to TRBJ2-1; 7 bases are shared with TRBD2. The length of the CDR3 is 14 residues. V was pared by 0 bases and J by 6 bases, with 5 bases of the junction left unmatched. The germline V gene encodes CDR1 GTSNPN and CDR2 SVGIG (reference sequence). As DNA, the CDR3 is TGTGCCTGGAGTGTACGGGCGGGAGCCAATGAGCAGTTCTTC. This codes for CAWSVRAGANEQFF. Variable domain in full (rest from reference TRBV30 and TRBJ2-1): SQTIHQWPATLVQPVGSPLSLECTVEGTSNPNLYWYRQAAGRGLQLLFYSVGIGQISSEVPQNLSASRPQDRQFILSSKKLLLSDSGFYLCAWSVRAGANEQFFGPGTRLTVL.

This clonotype showed up just a few times. The CDR3: CASSLLNGNEQFF. The CDR3 bases are TGTGCCAGCAGCTTGTTGAATGGCAATGAGCAGTTCTTC. The V and J genes are TRBV5-4 and TRBJ2-1; no definite D call. The CDR3 loop spans 13 amino acids. V was pared by 1 base and J by 6 bases, with 8 bases between. Germline CDR1 SGHNT, CDR2 YYREEE (reference sequence).

In the case of this clonotype: A much larger clone lies one base from this, so it may be a read error. The chain combines TRBV3-1 with TRBJ2-7; 9 bases are a match to TRBD1. V shed 4 bases and J 0 bases; nucleotides not matched to a gene: 1. Per germline, CDR1 LGHDT and CDR2 YNNKEL (reference sequence). This CDR3 contains 14 residues. This CDR3 reads CASSRTGASYEQYF. Here the CDR3 DNA reads TGTGCCAGCAGCCGGACAGGGGCCTCCTACGAGCAGTACTTC.

The sample holds a few counts of this clonotype. The rearrangement links TRBV6-2 or TRBV6-3 to TRBJ1-5; D might be TRBD1 (6 bases). The germline V and J ends were trimmed by 5 bases and 4 bases, with 18 bases remaining between them. This CDR3 is 16 amino acids long. Germline lookup yields CDR1 MNHEY and CDR2 SVGEGT. CDR3 sequence: CASSGGTGTLNQPQHF. The CDR3 DNA reads as TGTGCCAGCAGTGGGGGGACCGGGACACTTAATCAGCCCCAGCATTTT.

J is TRBJ2-7 and V is TRBV30; 8 bases map to TRBD2. Matching the DNA end better, TRBJ2-1 makes the J call doubtful. The CDR3 is 13 amino acids. Germline V gene lookup returns CDR1 GTSNPN and CDR2 SVGIG (reference sequence). CDR3 loop: CAWSLSGGYEQFF. DNA for the CDR3: TGTGCCTGGAGTCTAAGCGGGGGATACGAGCAGTTCTTC.

This clonotype was seen only a few times. This chain connects TRBV5-1 to TRBJ2-7; 7 bases are shared with TRBD1. Germline values: CDR1 SGHRS, CDR2 YFSETQ. Losses at the gene ends were 2 bases for V and 2 bases for J; bases not matched to a gene: 25. CDR3 length: 21 amino acids. DNA for the CDR3: TGCGCCAGCAGCTTAAATACCTCCCCCCCGACCGGGACAGCCAAGACCTACGAGCAGTACTTC. Its translation is CASSLNTSPPTGTAKTYEQYF.

This clonotype was picked up a small number of times. The CDR3 region is CASSPEERSTDTQYF. As DNA, the CDR3 is TGTGCCAGCAGTCCCGAGGAGCGGAGCACAGATACGCAGTATTTT. This chain links TRBV6-1 with TRBJ2-3, with D tentatively TRBD2 (5 bases). The germline gives CDR1 MNHNS, CDR2 SASEGT. V was trimmed by 5 bases and J by 0 bases, leaving 12 bases between them. The CDR3 extends over 15 amino acids.

This chain uses TRBV3-1 with TRBJ2-3; TRBD1 or TRBD2 may be the D gene (6 bases each). Germline CDR1 is LGHDT and CDR2 is YNNKEL (reference sequence). V lost 7 bases and J 5 bases, leaving 22 bases between the germline ends. This CDR3 has 16 amino acids. CDR3 nucleotide sequence: TGTGCCAGCACCCTAAGGAGGGGGGCGTCAATAGATACGCAGTATTTT. Translated, it gives CASTLRRGASIDTQYF.

About this clonotype itself: This clone may be a read error of a much larger clone one base away. The J gene is TRBJ2-7, the V gene TRBV6-2 or TRBV6-3; tentatively, D is TRBD1 (6 bases). The CDR3 has 15 amino acids. Germline V gene data show CDR1 as MNHEY and CDR2 as SVGEGT. V was cut by 6 bases and J by 0 bases, with 15 bases left in between. In nucleotides, the CDR3 is TGTGCCAGCAGCCGGGCAGGGGATCCCTCCTACGAGCAGTACTTC. It codes for CASSRAGDPSYEQYF.

This chain links TRBV20-1 with TRBJ1-5; no clear D. The V gene lost 1 base and the J gene lost 2 bases, with 15 bases spanning the gap. The CDR3 totals 16 residues. From germline, CDR1 is DFQATT and CDR2 SNEGSKA (reference sequence). The DNA for the CDR3 is TGCAGTGCTAGAGGCGGCGGGCTAACAGGCAATCAGCCCCAGCATTTT. Its translation: CSARGGGLTGNQPQHF.